These T cell receptor beta chains were read from a single sample in a study of T-cell memory formation after mild COVID-19. TCRdb analysed the 5' RACE reads with MiXCR anew, one entry per CDR3 protein. The table has 470,000 or so distinct CDR3 sequences, roughly 20% seen once; the top ten hold approximately 8.4%. The sample was PBMCs or a T cell subset sorted from them (not recorded which). Receptors were obtained from an adult woman who had mild COVID-19 (a few samples of this study predate the infection). Cell type and time point are not known. Each CDR3 is given with its conserved first and last residue. A D gene is named only where the DNA matches it firmly. The size field is filled for only some rows; it gives once, few, many or a size class.

clone_size: few; v_call: TRBV6-6; j_call: TRBJ2-3; d_call: -; cdr3_nt: TGTGCCAGCAGTTACCAGGACCCCGGGGCAGATACGCAGTATTTT; cdr3_aa: CASSYQDPGADTQYF
clone_size: few; v_call: TRBV4-1; j_call: TRBJ1-6; d_call: TRBD1; cdr3_nt: TGCGCCAGCAGCCAAGGGGACAGCGAGAATTCACCCCTCCACTTT; cdr3_aa: CASSQGDSENSPLHF
clone_size: many; v_call: TRBV20-1; j_call: TRBJ2-1; d_call: TRBD2; cdr3_nt: TGCAGTGCCCCGGTATCTGGGACTAGCGCCCGATCCTACAATGAGCAGTTCTTC; cdr3_aa: CSAPVSGTSARSYNEQFF
clone_size: few; v_call: TRBV6-2/TRBV6-3; j_call: TRBJ1-5; d_call: TRBD1; cdr3_nt: TGTGCCAGCAGTCTACCGGGACAGGGGAATCAGCCCCAGCATTTT; cdr3_aa: CASSLPGQGNQPQHF
clone_size: -; v_call: TRBV12-3/TRBV12-4; j_call: TRBJ2-6; d_call: -; cdr3_nt: TGTGCCAGCAGCTGGTCTCCAGGGACGGGGGCCAACGTCCTGACTTTC; cdr3_aa: CASSWSPGTGANVLTF
clone_size: -; v_call: TRBV7-9; j_call: TRBJ2-2; d_call: -; cdr3_nt: TGTGCCAGCAGCACCGAGGGGTACGGGGAGCTGTTTTTT; cdr3_aa: CASSTEGYGELFF
clone_size: -; v_call: TRBV13; j_call: TRBJ2-1; d_call: TRBD2; cdr3_nt: TGTGCCAGCAGCCGCTCCGCAGCGGGAGGGAAACAATACAATGAGCAGTTCTTC; cdr3_aa: CASSRSAAGGKQYNEQFF
clone_size: -; v_call: TRBV2; j_call: TRBJ2-5; d_call: -; cdr3_nt: TGTGCCAGCAGTACTGGGATGATGCCAGAGACCCAGTACTTC; cdr3_aa: CASSTGMMPETQYF
clone_size: -; v_call: TRBV25-1; j_call: TRBJ2-7; d_call: -; cdr3_nt: TGTGCCAGCAGGGACGGGGCGGAGGAGCAGTACTTC; cdr3_aa: CASRDGAEEQYF
clone_size: -; v_call: TRBV5-1; j_call: TRBJ2-5; d_call: TRBD2; cdr3_nt: TGCGCCAGCAGCTTGGCTGGGGGAGGGCCAGAGACCCAGTACTTC; cdr3_aa: CASSLAGGGPETQYF
clone_size: few; v_call: TRBV6-5; j_call: TRBJ2-2; d_call: TRBD1; cdr3_nt: TGTGCCAGCAGTCCGACAGGGGGGAAGAACACCGGGGAGCTGTTTTTT; cdr3_aa: CASSPTGGKNTGELFF
clone_size: -; v_call: TRBV6-6; j_call: TRBJ1-1; d_call: -; cdr3_nt: TGTGCCAGCAGTTTGGATCTGGACACTGAAGCTTTCTTT; cdr3_aa: CASSLDLDTEAFF
clone_size: few; v_call: TRBV6-1; j_call: TRBJ2-1; d_call: TRBD1; cdr3_nt: TGTGCCAGCAGTGCCCCACAGGGGAGCCACAATGAGCAGTTCTTC; cdr3_aa: CASSAPQGSHNEQFF
clone_size: few; v_call: TRBV7-2; j_call: TRBJ1-2; d_call: -; cdr3_nt: TGTGCCAGCAGCCCCGATGGGAGGAACTATGGCTACACCTTC; cdr3_aa: CASSPDGRNYGYTF
clone_size: -; v_call: TRBV6-5; j_call: TRBJ2-3; d_call: TRBD2; cdr3_nt: TGTGCCAGCAGGCCCGGACTAGCCGCAGATACGCAGTATTTT; cdr3_aa: CASRPGLAADTQYF
clone_size: few; v_call: TRBV5-1; j_call: TRBJ2-7; d_call: -; cdr3_nt: TGCGCCAGCAGCCCCAAGGGAACTGGACGGTTTAGGAGCTCCTACGAGCAGTACTTC; cdr3_aa: CASSPKGTGRFRSSYEQYF
clone_size: few; v_call: TRBV20-1; j_call: TRBJ1-2; d_call: -; cdr3_nt: TGCAGTGCTAGAGCTCCGGGCTGGGGCCGGGGCTACACCTTC; cdr3_aa: CSARAPGWGRGYTF
clone_size: -; v_call: TRBV12-3/TRBV12-4; j_call: TRBJ2-5; d_call: -; cdr3_nt: TGTGCCAGCAGGAAGAACCAAGAGACCCAGTACTTC; cdr3_aa: CASRKNQETQYF
clone_size: few; v_call: TRBV5-4; j_call: TRBJ2-1; d_call: TRBD2; cdr3_nt: TGTGCCAGCAGCTTAAAACTAGCGGGACGGTTCGGGCAGTTCTTC; cdr3_aa: CASSLKLAGRFGQFF
clone_size: few; v_call: TRBV15; j_call: TRBJ1-5; d_call: -; cdr3_nt: TGTGCCACCAGCACCGGGACCGACGGGCCCCAGCATTTT; cdr3_aa: CATSTGTDGPQHF
clone_size: few; v_call: TRBV7-3; j_call: TRBJ2-3; d_call: TRBD1; cdr3_nt: TGTGCCAGCAGCTTGGGACAGGGGGTTTGGAGCACAGATACGCAGTATTTT; cdr3_aa: CASSLGQGVWSTDTQYF
clone_size: few; v_call: TRBV2; j_call: TRBJ1-1; d_call: TRBD1; cdr3_nt: TGTGCCACTAAGGGGGACAGGCAGGGAAACACTGAAGCTTTCTTT; cdr3_aa: CATKGDRQGNTEAFF
clone_size: few; v_call: TRBV9; j_call: TRBJ2-3; d_call: TRBD2; cdr3_nt: TGTGCCAGCAGCGTAGCTAGCGGGGGGATTGGAGATACGCAGTATTTT; cdr3_aa: CASSVASGGIGDTQYF
clone_size: few; v_call: TRBV19; j_call: TRBJ2-2; d_call: TRBD2; cdr3_nt: TGTGCCAGTTCCCGGACAGCGGGGGGGCCAACCGGGGAGCTGTTTTTT; cdr3_aa: CASSRTAGGPTGELFF
clone_size: few; v_call: TRBV11-2; j_call: TRBJ2-2; d_call: -; cdr3_nt: TGTGCCAGCAGCTCCCCTGGGGCGGACGGGGAGCTGTTTTTT; cdr3_aa: CASSSPGADGELFF
clone_size: -; v_call: TRBV27; j_call: TRBJ1-2; d_call: -; cdr3_nt: TGTGCCAGCAGTTTATTTCAACAGGGAGGTAGCGATGGCTACACCTTC; cdr3_aa: CASSLFQQGGSDGYTF
clone_size: few; v_call: TRBV29-1; j_call: TRBJ2-5; d_call: -; cdr3_nt: TGCAGCGGGCGGTGGGATAGCCACACCCAGTACTTC; cdr3_aa: CSGRWDSHTQYF
clone_size: -; v_call: TRBV5-1; j_call: TRBJ1-2; d_call: TRBD1; cdr3_nt: TGCGCCAGCAGCAGGGACAGGGGGAACTCTTATGGCTACACCTTC; cdr3_aa: CASSRDRGNSYGYTF
clone_size: -; v_call: TRBV30; j_call: TRBJ2-5; d_call: -; cdr3_nt: TGTGCCTGGAGTTTGGTGCTAGAGCAAGAGACCCAGTACTTC; cdr3_aa: CAWSLVLEQETQYF
clone_size: -; v_call: TRBV7-8; j_call: TRBJ1-1; d_call: -; cdr3_nt: TGTGCCAGCAGCTCGACGGATCTGAACACTGAAGCTTTCTTT; cdr3_aa: CASSSTDLNTEAFF
clone_size: few; v_call: TRBV7-6; j_call: TRBJ1-5; d_call: -; cdr3_nt: TGTGCCAGCAGCTTATTGGGGGGTCGGCAATATAGCAATCAGCCCCAGCATTTT; cdr3_aa: CASSLLGGRQYSNQPQHF
clone_size: -; v_call: TRBV12-3/TRBV12-4; j_call: TRBJ2-1; d_call: TRBD1; cdr3_nt: TGTGCCAGCAGTCCGTCGACAGGGATCCCGCCTAACAATGAGCAGTTCTTC; cdr3_aa: CASSPSTGIPPNNEQFF
clone_size: -; v_call: TRBV19; j_call: TRBJ2-2; d_call: -; cdr3_nt: TGTGCCAGTAGTTGGGGAGGACGAGCCACCGGGGAGCTGTTTTTT; cdr3_aa: CASSWGGRATGELFF
clone_size: few; v_call: TRBV7-2; j_call: TRBJ2-1; d_call: -; cdr3_nt: TGTGCCAGCAGCTTAATCCCCACACCTTTTAATGAGCAGTTCTTC; cdr3_aa: CASSLIPTPFNEQFF
clone_size: -; v_call: TRBV6-2/TRBV6-3; j_call: TRBJ2-3; d_call: TRBD2; cdr3_nt: TGTGCCAGCAGCTCTTGGGGAGGGGATACGCAGTATTTT; cdr3_aa: CASSSWGGDTQYF
clone_size: -; v_call: TRBV2; j_call: TRBJ2-3; d_call: -; cdr3_nt: TGTGCCAGCAGTCTCCGGGATATAGCGCAGTATTTT; cdr3_aa: CASSLRDIAQYF
clone_size: -; v_call: TRBV4-1; j_call: TRBJ2-2; d_call: -; cdr3_nt: TGCGCCAGCAGCCCAGTTTGGGGGGAGCTGTTTTTT; cdr3_aa: CASSPVWGELFF
clone_size: -; v_call: TRBV10-3; j_call: TRBJ2-4; d_call: TRBD2; cdr3_nt: TGTGCCATCAGTGAGACCGGAGACGGGAGGTCGTACTTC; cdr3_aa: CAISETGDGRSYF
clone_size: -; v_call: TRBV6-6; j_call: TRBJ2-3; d_call: -; cdr3_nt: TGTGCCAGCAGTGGAGATTGGTCAGATACGCAGTATTTT; cdr3_aa: CASSGDWSDTQYF
clone_size: -; v_call: TRBV5-4; j_call: TRBJ1-1; d_call: -; cdr3_nt: TGTGCCAGCAGCGTAACAACAGGCGGACCAAACACTGAAGCTTTCTTT; cdr3_aa: CASSVTTGGPNTEAFF
clone_size: few; v_call: TRBV5-1; j_call: TRBJ1-1; d_call: -; cdr3_nt: TGCGCCAGCAGCTTCGGGGATAACACTGAAGCTTTCTTT; cdr3_aa: CASSFGDNTEAFF
clone_size: -; v_call: TRBV12-3/TRBV12-4; j_call: TRBJ2-7; d_call: TRBD1; cdr3_nt: TGTGCCAGCAGTTTAGGGTTCGGGACAGGGCTTCTCGAGCAGTACTTC; cdr3_aa: CASSLGFGTGLLEQYF
clone_size: many; v_call: TRBV12-5; j_call: TRBJ2-7; d_call: TRBD2; cdr3_nt: TGTGCTAGTGGTTCATGGCTAGCGGGCGGTAGCTCCTACGAGCAGTACTTC; cdr3_aa: CASGSWLAGGSSYEQYF
clone_size: few; v_call: TRBV12-3/TRBV12-4; j_call: TRBJ1-5; d_call: TRBD1; cdr3_nt: TGTGCCAGCACTACCGGACAGGGGGGAAATCAGCCCCAGCATTTT; cdr3_aa: CASTTGQGGNQPQHF
clone_size: -; v_call: TRBV5-1; j_call: TRBJ1-3; d_call: TRBD1; cdr3_nt: TGCGCCAGCACCCGGGACAGCAACTCTGGAAACACCATATATTTT; cdr3_aa: CASTRDSNSGNTIYF
clone_size: -; v_call: TRBV6-5; j_call: TRBJ2-2; d_call: -; cdr3_nt: TGTGCCAGCAGTTACTCGAGGGACGCGAACACCGGGGAGCTGTTTTTT; cdr3_aa: CASSYSRDANTGELFF
clone_size: few; v_call: TRBV11-2; j_call: TRBJ2-2; d_call: -; cdr3_nt: TGTGCCAGCAGCCGCGTGGCGTCGGGCACCGGGGAGCTGTTTTTT; cdr3_aa: CASSRVASGTGELFF
clone_size: -; v_call: TRBV5-1; j_call: TRBJ2-3; d_call: -; cdr3_nt: TGCGCCAGCAGCTCAGGCCCGGTTCGCACAGATACGCAGTATTTT; cdr3_aa: CASSSGPVRTDTQYF
clone_size: few; v_call: TRBV20-1; j_call: TRBJ2-5; d_call: -; cdr3_nt: TGCAGTGCTAGAGTCCCGGGGCACGAGACCCAGTACTTC; cdr3_aa: CSARVPGHETQYF
clone_size: many; v_call: TRBV5-1; j_call: TRBJ2-1; d_call: -; cdr3_nt: TGCGCCAGCAGCTTCGGGGGTGGCCAGATGTTGGATGAGCAGTTCTTC; cdr3_aa: CASSFGGGQMLDEQFF
clone_size: once; v_call: TRBV20-1; j_call: TRBJ2-7; d_call: -; cdr3_nt: TGCAGTGCTGAACCCTGGGGCGAGCAGTACTTC; cdr3_aa: CSAEPWGEQYF
clone_size: -; v_call: TRBV7-8; j_call: TRBJ2-3; d_call: TRBD2; cdr3_nt: TGTGCCAGCAGGAGATCCCGAACTAGCGGGGCAGATACGCAGTATTTT; cdr3_aa: CASRRSRTSGADTQYF
clone_size: few; v_call: TRBV12-3/TRBV12-4; j_call: TRBJ2-7; d_call: -; cdr3_nt: TGTGCCAGCAGTCCGAGGGCTACTGGCGGGCGGTACGAGCAGTACTTC; cdr3_aa: CASSPRATGGRYEQYF